These 9 T cell receptor beta chains originate from one sample sequenced in a study of vaccination and CD4 T cells after COVID-19 (dated by TCRdb to between 2022 and 2023). Receptor libraries were prepared by PCR. The instrument given in TCRdb is Illumina iSeq 100. TCR sequencing of DNA from cultured CD4+ T cells used the Oncomine TCR Beta short-read assay at the Johns Hopkins FTIC core. Starting from the raw public reads, TCRdb applied fastp trimming at Q25, assembled clones with MiXCR and retained in-frame beta chains. Records with the same CDR3 protein are collapsed into one entry carrying the most frequent genes and DNA. The sample records around 21,000 distinct CDR3 sequences, approximately 42% of which are singletons. More than 8.5% of the sample rests with the top ten. No antigen has been identified for these receptors. This sample's time point label indicates: late sampling 161 to 241 days after vaccination in a few convalescent patients. The treatment or condition label on this specimen signifies: approximately 10-day PBMC culture with coronavirus spike peptide pools or control peptides (ViraFEST assay).

The starting material was CD4+ T cells from blood, cultured in vitro, obtained about 7 months after SARS-CoV-2 vaccination. These receptors were collected from a human donor who had recovered from COVID-19.

The J gene is TRBJ2-1, the V gene TRBV28, with D possibly TRBD2 on 6 matching bases. Germline values: CDR1 MDHEN, CDR2 SYDVKM. The V and J ends lost 6 bases and 6 bases respectively, with 30 bases between them. This CDR3 has 19 amino acids. In nucleotides, the CDR3 is TGTGCCAGCAGACCCGAGCCGGGGCGGGGACTCTTCTTTGCCAATGAGCAGTTCTTC. It translates to CASRPEPGRGLFFANEQFF.

A few counts support this clonotype. This chain connects TRBV28 to TRBJ1-1, with unresolved D. From germline, CDR1 is MDHEN and CDR2 SYDVKM. There are 13 residues in the CDR3. V was clipped by 4 bases and J by 1 base, with 7 bases between them. This CDR3 reads CASSYGRNTEAFF. CDR3 DNA sequence: TGTGCCAGCAGTTATGGAAGGAACACTGAAGCTTTCTTT.

This chain links TRBV19 with TRBJ2-3, with D possibly matching TRBD1 (5 bases). There are 13 residues in the CDR3. Trimming removed 1 base from V and 4 bases from J, with 6 bases in between. Germline V lookup: CDR1 LNHDA, CDR2 SQIVND (reference sequence). In DNA form, the CDR3 reads TGTGCCAGTAGTATAGGGGGCCCAGATACGCAGTATTTT. This sequence encodes CASSIGGPDTQYF.

This clonotype was counted a few times. J is TRBJ2-7 and V is TRBV6-5, with 8 bases that match TRBD1. The J segment lost 1 base and the V segment lost 3 bases, leaving 14 bases of the junction unmatched. Germline V gene lookup returns CDR1 MNHEY and CDR2 SVGAGI. The CDR3 is 18 residues long. CDR3 sequence: CASSYPTGGLYQSYEQYF. CDR3 bases: TGTGCCAGCAGTTATCCTACAGGGGGTTTATATCAGTCCTACGAGCAGTACTTC.

This clonotype occurred once. V usage is TRBV6-1 and J usage is TRBJ1-5; 7 bases map to TRBD1. With V trimmed by 6 bases and J by 6 bases, 11 bases remained unmatched. Germline V lookup: CDR1 MNHNS, CDR2 SASEGT. This CDR3 spans 15 amino acids. The CDR3 sequence: CASRQNRGGLQPQHF. CDR3 sequence (DNA): TGTGCCAGCAGGCAGAACAGGGGAGGGCTTCAGCCCCAGCATTTT.

This clonotype has only a few counts. The chain carries TRBV7-9 and TRBJ1-5; D is perhaps TRBD1 (6 bases). Trimming took off 5 bases at V and 3 bases at J, with 11 bases between the two ends. Looked up from germline, CDR1 is SEHNR and CDR2 is FQNEAQ (reference sequence). The CDR3 totals 14 residues. This CDR3 is CASSRDTNNQPQHF. In DNA form, the CDR3 reads TGTGCCAGCAGCCGGGACACAAACAATCAGCCCCAGCATTTT.

This clonotype was observed a handful of times. The chain is built from TRBV7-9 and TRBJ2-1; no reliable D call. The CDR3 totals 13 residues. The germline CDR1 and CDR2 sequences are SEHNR and FQNEAQ (reference sequence). V was pared by 3 bases and J by 9 bases, with 12 bases between. The CDR3 DNA sequence: TGTGCCAGCAGCTTGACCCTGGTCGGTGAGCAGTTCTTC. It is translated as CASSLTLVGEQFF.

The V call is TRBV7-9, the J call TRBJ1-5; the D is unclear. The CDR3 has 17 residues. Germline loops: CDR1 SEHNR, CDR2 FQNEAQ (reference sequence). V gave up 1 base and J gave up 5 bases, with 18 bases separating them. The CDR3 spells CASSLGRTGERDQPQHF. The CDR3, as DNA: TGTGCCAGCAGCTTAGGACGGACTGGGGAGAGGGATCAGCCCCAGCATTTT. The full variable domain, in which reference TRBV7-9 and TRBJ1-5 provide the parts outside the CDR3, is DTGVSQNPRHKITKRGQNVTFRCDPISEHNRLYWYRQTLGQGPEFLTYFQNEAQLEKSRLLSDRFSAERPKGSFSTLEIQRTEQGDSAMYLCASSLGRTGERDQPQHFGDGTRLSIL.

The genes are TRBV20-1 and TRBJ1-1; no firm D call. V lost 3 bases, J lost 2 bases, and 13 bases lay in between. Germline CDR1 DFQATT, CDR2 SNEGSKA (reference sequence). The CDR3 length is 14 residues. CDR3 protein: CSASMVGRNTEAFF. The CDR3 DNA follows: TGCAGTGCTAGTATGGTGGGAAGAAACACTGAAGCTTTCTTT.